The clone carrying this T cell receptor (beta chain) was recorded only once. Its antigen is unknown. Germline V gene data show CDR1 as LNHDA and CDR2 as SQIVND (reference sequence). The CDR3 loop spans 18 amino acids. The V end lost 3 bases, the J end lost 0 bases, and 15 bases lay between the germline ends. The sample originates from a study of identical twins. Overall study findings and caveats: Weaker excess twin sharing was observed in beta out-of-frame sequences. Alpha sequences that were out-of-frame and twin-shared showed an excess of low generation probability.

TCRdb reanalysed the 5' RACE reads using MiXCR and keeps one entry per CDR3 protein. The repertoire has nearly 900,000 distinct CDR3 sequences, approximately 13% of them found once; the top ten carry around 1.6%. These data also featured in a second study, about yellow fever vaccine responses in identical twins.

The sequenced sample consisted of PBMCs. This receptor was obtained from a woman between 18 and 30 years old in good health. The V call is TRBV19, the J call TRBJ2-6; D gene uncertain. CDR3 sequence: CASSMIGVRSSGANVLTF. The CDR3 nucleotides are TGTGCCAGTAGTATGATCGGTGTGCGTAGCTCTGGGGCCAACGTCCTGACTTTC.